The present T cell receptor beta chain was sequenced within a study of T cells after yellow fever vaccination. Study-level results: The presence of abundant clonotypes contaminating from the bulk population was possible in FACS-sorted repertoires.

This CDR3 is built from 15 residues. Germline V gene sequence: CDR1 SEHNR, CDR2 FQNEAQ (reference sequence). V lost 4 bases and J lost 2, with 12 bases in between. This clonotype has just a few counts. Its target is unknown. In making TCR cDNA, 5'RACE template switching added a universal primer site and UMIs to it. TCRdb reprocessed the 5' RACE reads with MiXCR, giving one entry per CDR3 protein. This sample has about 350,000 distinct CDR3 sequences, with approximately 4% found just once. The receptor was isolated from a man in his late teens or twenties who received the YFV17D yellow fever vaccine. The chain has TRBV7-9 and TRBJ2-4; D is unresolved. The material sequenced was PBMCs, taken 5 days after the yellow fever booster vaccination. The chain's CDR3 is CASSCVWETKNIQYF. CDR3 nucleotides: TGTGCCAGCAGCTGCGTGTGGGAAACCAAAAACATTCAGTACTTC.